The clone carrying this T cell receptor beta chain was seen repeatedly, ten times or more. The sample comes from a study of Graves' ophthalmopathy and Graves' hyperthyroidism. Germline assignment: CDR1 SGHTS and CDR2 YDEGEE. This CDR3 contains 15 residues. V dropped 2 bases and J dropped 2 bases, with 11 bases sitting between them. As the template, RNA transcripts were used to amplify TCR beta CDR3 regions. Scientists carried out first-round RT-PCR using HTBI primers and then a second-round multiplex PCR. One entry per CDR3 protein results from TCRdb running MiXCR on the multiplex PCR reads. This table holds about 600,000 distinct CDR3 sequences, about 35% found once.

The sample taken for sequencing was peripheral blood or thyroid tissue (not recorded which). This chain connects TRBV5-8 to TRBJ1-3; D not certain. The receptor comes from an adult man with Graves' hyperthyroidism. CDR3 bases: TGTGCCAGCAGCTTAGGCAGGAACCCTGGAAACACCATATATTTT. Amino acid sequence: CASSLGRNPGNTIYF. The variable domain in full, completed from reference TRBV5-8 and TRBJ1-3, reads EAGVTQSPTHLIKTRGQQATLRCSPISGHTSVYWYQQALGLGLQFLLWYDEGEERNRGNFPPRFSGRQFPNYSSELNVNALELEDSALYLCASSLGRNPGNTIYFGEGSWLTVV.